This entry concerns a single T cell receptor (beta chain). The sample belongs to a study of OX40 agonist ivuxolimab in advanced cancers. The overall study: Given to patients was ivuxolimab, an agonistic anti-OX40 (CD134) antibody. Three individuals attained partial responses, comprising one hepatocellular carcinoma case and two cutaneous melanoma cases.

This CDR3 contains 14 residues. Germline V gene data show CDR1 as SEHNR and CDR2 as FQNEAQ (reference sequence). Assay: immunoSEQ multiplex PCR; the TCRdb copy retains only in-frame clones and omits some. Of approximately 120,000 clones in the sample, around 92% are singletons; the top ten hold roughly 0.8%. The specimen comprised CD4+ or CD8+ T cells sorted from blood, sampled in a trial of the OX40 agonist ivuxolimab. This rearrangement joins TRBV7-9 to TRBJ2-5, with 9 bases matching TRBD2. The closer fit of TRBJ2-7 to the DNA end suggests the J call may be wrong. The TCR comes from an adult with an advanced solid tumor such as melanoma, head and neck, liver or kidney cancer. The CDR3 reads CASGSGSSSLEQYF. DNA of the CDR3: TGTGCCAGCGGTAGCGGGAGTTCCTCTCTCGAGCAGTACTTC.